Listed here are 29 T cell receptor beta chains from one sample, sequenced in a study of Ad26.COV2.S vaccination and SARS-CoV-2 variants. Method: immunoSEQ multiplex PCR; TCRdb's copy keeps in-frame clones and lacks some. The sample includes some 640,000 clones, more than 70% seen only once; the top ten take approximately 1.5%. Treatment indicated: some 20 received Ad26.COV2.S at low or high dose, single or two shots; five or six received placebo; per-sample allocation not given. Specimens were obtained on day 63 following the first vaccine or placebo injection. The source was peripheral blood, collected in a trial of Ad26.COV2.S vaccine versus placebo. These receptors were taken from a person between 18 and 59 years old who received the Ad26.COV2.S COVID-19 vaccine or a placebo.

The chain joins TRBV7-2 to TRBJ2-1; 9 positions match TRBD2. The CDR3 loop spans 16 amino acids. V lost 5 bases, J lost 0 bases, and 5 bases stayed unmatched. Germline-derived CDR1 and CDR2 are SGHTA and FQGNSA. Written as DNA, the CDR3 is TGTGCCAGCAGCATTTTAGCGGGGGTCTCCTACAATGAGCAGTTCTTC. Translated: CASSILAGVSYNEQFF.

Here the CDR3 reads CASSLSTADNEQFF. The CDR3 DNA is TGTGCCAGCAGTTTATCGACCGCCGACAATGAGCAGTTCTTC. The gene calls are TRBV27 and TRBJ2-1; D gene unclear. CDR3 length equals 14 residues. V dropped 0 bases and J dropped 5 bases, with 8 bases sitting between them. Germline lookup yields CDR1 MNHEY and CDR2 SMNVEV (reference sequence).

This clone was detected once. The chain couples TRBV7-8 to TRBJ1-3; perhaps TRBD1 as D (6 bases). Germline values: CDR1 SGHVS, CDR2 FQNEAQ. CDR3 size: 17 residues. V lost 5 bases and J lost 4, with 21 bases in between. The CDR3 loop is CASSGTTGRVGGNTIYF. CDR3 DNA sequence: TGTGCCAGCAGCGGAACGACAGGAAGGGTCGGGGGAAACACCATATATTTT.

This chain links TRBV7-9 with TRBJ1-1, with D perhaps TRBD1 (5 bases). This CDR3 has 14 amino acids. V lost 7 bases to trimming and J lost 1 base, with 13 bases between them. The V gene's germline CDR1 is SEHNR and CDR2 FQNEAQ (reference sequence). Here the CDR3 reads CASTYGGRNTEAFF. CDR3 bases: TGTGCCAGCACCTACGGGGGGAGGAACACTGAAGCTTTCTTT.

The chain carries TRBV19 and TRBJ1-1; no firm D call. V was clipped by 1 base and J by 4 bases, with 10 bases between them. From germline, CDR1 is LNHDA and CDR2 SQIVND (reference sequence). The CDR3 runs 14 residues. The CDR3 sequence: CASSIVSHITEAFF. The CDR3 region has the DNA TGTGCCAGTAGTATAGTCAGCCATATCACTGAAGCTTTCTTT.

The J gene is TRBJ2-1, the V gene TRBV24-1, with a tentative D call TRBD1 (6 bases). Per the germline V gene, CDR1 is KGHDR and CDR2 is SFDVKD. V was clipped by 8 bases and J by 9 bases, with 10 bases between them. The CDR3 has 11 residues. This CDR3 reads CATKNRVEQFF. DNA for the CDR3: TGTGCCACCAAAAACAGGGTTGAGCAGTTCTTC.

The DNA for the CDR3 is TGTGCTAGTGGTCTCACTCCCGGGCGGGGCCTCTACGAGCAGTACTTC. It encodes CASGLTPGRGLYEQYF. The chain is built from TRBV12-5 and TRBJ2-7, with D possibly TRBD2 on 6 matching bases. From germline, CDR1 is LGHNT and CDR2 FRNRAP. CDR3 length equals 16 residues. V lost 5 bases and J 3 bases, leaving 20 bases between the germline ends. The whole variable domain, remainder taken from reference TRBV12-5 and TRBJ2-7, is DARVTQTPRHKVTEMGQEVTMRCQPILGHNTVFWYRQTMMQGLELLAYFRNRAPLDDSGMPKDRFSAEMPDATLATLKIQPSEPRDSAVYFCASGLTPGRGLYEQYFGPGTRLTVT.

The chain links TRBV6-2 or TRBV6-3 to TRBJ2-7; D is unresolved. The CDR3 totals 14 residues. The germline CDR1 and CDR2 sequences are MNHEY and SVGEGT. Between the trimmed V and J ends, which lost 2 bases and 3 bases, there was a span of 11 bases. CDR3 amino acids: CASSYGVFNYEQYF. The CDR3, as DNA: TGTGCCAGCAGTTACGGGGTATTCAACTACGAGCAGTACTTC.

V and J are TRBV6-5 and TRBJ2-3; no definite D call. From germline, CDR1 is MNHEY and CDR2 SVGAGI. The CDR3 spans 14 residues. The ends were cut back, 2 bases at V and 4 bases at J, with 10 bases in the middle. CDR3 sequence: CASSYLEESDTQYF. The CDR3 coding sequence is TGTGCCAGCAGTTACCTAGAAGAGTCAGATACGCAGTATTTT.

The gene calls are TRBV30 and TRBJ1-4; 11 nucleotides line up with TRBD1. Germline V CDR1 and CDR2: GTSNPN, SVGIG (reference sequence). V shed 8 bases, J shed 1 base, and the junction held 12 bases outside the gene matches. CDR3 length equals 17 residues. CDR3 DNA sequence: TGTGCCCTCCCCCGCGGGACAGGGGGAGGAACTAATGAAAAACTGTTTTTT. Translating gives CALPRGTGGGTNEKLFF.

The V gene is TRBV30, the J gene TRBJ2-7; D possibly corresponds to TRBD2 (6 bases). Germline V lookup: CDR1 GTSNPN, CDR2 SVGIG (reference sequence). This CDR3 spans 13 amino acids. The ends were cut back, 2 bases at V and 3 bases at J, with 11 bases in the middle. The CDR3 sequence: CAWSRQGLYEQYF. The CDR3 DNA reads TGTGCCTGGAGTAGGCAGGGACTCTACGAGCAGTACTTC.

The chain recombines TRBV7-8 with TRBJ1-1; D might be TRBD1 (6 bases). With 5 bases removed from V and 0 bases from J, the gap between germline ends came to 19 bases. There are 17 residues in the CDR3. Per germline, CDR1 SGHVS and CDR2 FQNEAQ. The CDR3 coding sequence is TGTGCCAGCAGCCCCACCCTTACAGGGCCTGTGAACACTGAAGCTTTCTTT. Amino acids: CASSPTLTGPVNTEAFF.

Notes on this clone: This specimen includes other DNA sequences encoding the same CDR3. The rearrangement joins TRBV24-1 to TRBJ2-2; D might be TRBD1 (5 bases). V was trimmed by 3 bases and J by 1 base, leaving 8 bases between them. Per germline, CDR1 KGHDR and CDR2 SFDVKD. The CDR3 covers 15 residues. The CDR3 protein is CATSDPGQNTGELFF. DNA of the CDR3: TGTGCCACCAGTGATCCCGGACAGAACACCGGGGAGCTGTTTTTT.

This chain joins TRBV7-8 and TRBJ1-2; the match to TRBD1 covers 11 bases. V was pared by 3 bases and J by 4 bases, with 10 bases of the junction left unmatched. This CDR3 has 17 amino acids. The V gene's germline CDR1 is SGHVS and CDR2 FQNEAQ. CDR3 in DNA: TGTGCCAGCAGCTTCCGGGACAGGGGGACTGGTGGCTATGGCTACACCTTC. Translation: CASSFRDRGTGGYGYTF.

The V call is TRBV19, the J call TRBJ2-2, with a weak D call TRBD2 (6 bases). CDR3 length equals 17 residues. In germline, CDR1 is LNHDA, CDR2 SQIVND (reference sequence). V lost 0 bases and J lost 8, with 19 bases in between. The CDR3 sequence is CASSIDQGRAGGGELFF. DNA of the CDR3: TGTGCCAGTAGTATAGATCAAGGCCGAGCGGGTGGAGGGGAGCTGTTTTTT.

As concerns this clone: The sample contains more than one DNA sequence encoding this CDR3. The genes are TRBV30 and TRBJ1-3; D is unclear. V was trimmed by 5 bases and J by 0 bases, leaving 8 bases between them. The germline V gene has CDR1 GTSNPN and CDR2 SVGIG (reference sequence). The CDR3 has 13 residues. Written as DNA, the CDR3 is TGTGCCTGGTCGGGGAGCTCTGGAAACACCATATATTTT. Its translation: CAWSGSSGNTIYF.

The V call is TRBV7-9, the J call TRBJ1-1; D gene unclear. CDR1 SEHNR and CDR2 FQNEAQ come from the germline V gene (reference sequence). This CDR3 is built from 14 residues. The V end was cut by 1 base, the J end by 1 base, with 7 bases between. The CDR3 region is CASSLDTGNTEAFF. The DNA of the CDR3 is TGTGCCAGCAGCTTAGATACCGGGAACACTGAAGCTTTCTTT.

This chain joins TRBV7-9 and TRBJ1-2; the D is unclear. Deletions cut 2 bases from V and 0 bases from J, with 10 bases between. Looked up from germline, CDR1 is SEHNR and CDR2 is FQNEAQ (reference sequence). The length of the CDR3 is 15 residues. The CDR3 DNA is TGTGCCAGCAGCTTACCCCTGGGGACTAACTATGGCTACACCTTC. This codes for CASSLPLGTNYGYTF.

The rearrangement joins TRBV12-1 to TRBJ2-2; the table calls TRBD1, which could not be checked here. TRBV12-1 is described as a pseudogene. The CDR3 length is 13 residues. CDR3 region: CASSFQGTGELFF. CDR3 coding DNA: TGTGCCAGCAGCTTCCAGGGCACCGGGGAGCTGTTTTTT.

The V call is TRBV12-3 or TRBV12-4, the J call TRBJ1-5, with D unresolved. This CDR3 is built from 13 residues. V was cut by 7 bases and J by 1 base, with 8 bases left in between. The CDR3 is CASTPSSNQPQHF. CDR3 bases: TGTGCCAGCACCCCCAGCAGCAATCAGCCCCAGCATTTT.

CDR3 protein: CASSLSRQESISGANVLTF. The DNA of the CDR3 is TGCGCCAGCAGCTTAAGTCGACAGGAATCCATCTCTGGGGCCAACGTCCTGACTTTC. The chain couples TRBV5-1 to TRBJ2-6; possible D gene TRBD1, 6 bases. Germline CDR1 is SGHRS and CDR2 is YFSETQ. Trimming removed 2 bases at V and 0 bases at J, with 18 bases between. The CDR3 loop spans 19 amino acids.

The chain links TRBV6-5 to TRBJ1-1; D call uncertain. The CDR3 runs to 14 residues. The germline gives CDR1 MNHEY, CDR2 SVGAGI. The germline V and J ends were trimmed by 4 bases and 1 base, with 10 bases remaining between them. The CDR3 spells CASSFRGGNTEAFF. The CDR3 DNA sequence: TGTGCCAGCAGTTTTCGGGGAGGGAACACTGAAGCTTTCTTT.

The CDR3 coding sequence is TGTGCCAGCAGCTTAGTGCAGAGCACAGATACGCAGTATTTT. Protein: CASSLVQSTDTQYF. This chain uses TRBV7-2 with TRBJ2-3, with D uncertain. Trimming removed 1 base at V and 0 bases at J, with 5 bases between. The V gene's germline CDR1 is SGHTA and CDR2 FQGNSA. The CDR3 loop spans 14 amino acids.

The rearrangement links TRBV27 to TRBJ2-2, with D perhaps matching TRBD1 (7 bases). The CDR3 has 16 amino acids. Germline V CDR1 and CDR2: MNHEY, SMNVEV (reference sequence). Deletions cut 5 bases from V and 5 bases from J, with 18 bases between. CDR3 bases: TGTGCCAGCAGTCCCCAGGGGGGAAGAAGTACCGGGGAGCTGTTTTTT. Amino acid sequence: CASSPQGGRSTGELFF.

This clone was counted once. V is TRBV7-3 and J is TRBJ1-3; perhaps TRBD1 as D (5 bases). Trimming shortened V by 5 bases and J by 0 bases, and 11 bases separated the two germline ends. The CDR3 is made up of 15 amino acids. CDR1 and CDR2 (germline): SGHTA, FQGTGA. The CDR3, as DNA: TGTGCCAGCAGCCCAGAGGGGTCCTCTGGAAACACCATATATTTT. Its protein is CASSPEGSSGNTIYF.

The rearrangement links TRBV30 to TRBJ1-1, with D unclear. Germline V CDR1 and CDR2: GTSNPN, SVGIG (reference sequence). Trimming left V 2 bases short and J 3 bases short, with 10 bases between. The CDR3 has 13 amino acids. The CDR3 loop reads CAWSRTVHTEAFF. DNA for the CDR3: TGTGCCTGGAGTCGGACGGTTCACACTGAAGCTTTCTTT. Supplemented by reference TRBV30 and TRBJ1-1, the full variable domain reads SQTIHQWPATLVQPVGSPLSLECTVEGTSNPNLYWYRQAAGRGLQLLFYSVGIGQISSEVPQNLSASRPQDRQFILSSKKLLLSDSGFYLCAWSRTVHTEAFFGQGTRLTVV.

This chain uses TRBV6-1 with TRBJ2-7; D gene uncertain. CDR3 length: 14 amino acids. Germline CDR1 reads MNHNS; CDR2 reads SASEGT. Trimming cost V 3 bases and J 6 bases, with 15 bases left between them. Here the CDR3 DNA reads TGTGCCAGCAGTGACCGTCCCCCGTCTCGCGAGCAGTACTTC. Its protein product is CASSDRPPSREQYF.

V is TRBV6-5 and J is TRBJ1-4; possible D gene TRBD1, 5 bases. Germline-derived CDR1 and CDR2 are MNHEY and SVGAGI. Trimming took 0 bases from V and 8 from J, leaving 13 bases between them. The CDR3 totals 15 residues. The CDR3 DNA reads as TGTGCCAGCAGTTACTCGACGGGGGGAGGAGAAAAACTGTTTTTT. Translating it yields CASSYSTGGGEKLFF.

This chain connects TRBV14 to TRBJ1-1; D perhaps matches TRBD1 (5 bases). The V end was cut by 5 bases, the J end by 4 bases, with 14 bases between. CDR1 is SGHDN and CDR2 is FVKESK in the germline V gene. This CDR3 is 14 amino acids long. CDR3 loop: CASSLSGWVTEAFF. DNA of the CDR3: TGTGCCAGCAGCTTGTCAGGGTGGGTCACTGAAGCTTTCTTT.